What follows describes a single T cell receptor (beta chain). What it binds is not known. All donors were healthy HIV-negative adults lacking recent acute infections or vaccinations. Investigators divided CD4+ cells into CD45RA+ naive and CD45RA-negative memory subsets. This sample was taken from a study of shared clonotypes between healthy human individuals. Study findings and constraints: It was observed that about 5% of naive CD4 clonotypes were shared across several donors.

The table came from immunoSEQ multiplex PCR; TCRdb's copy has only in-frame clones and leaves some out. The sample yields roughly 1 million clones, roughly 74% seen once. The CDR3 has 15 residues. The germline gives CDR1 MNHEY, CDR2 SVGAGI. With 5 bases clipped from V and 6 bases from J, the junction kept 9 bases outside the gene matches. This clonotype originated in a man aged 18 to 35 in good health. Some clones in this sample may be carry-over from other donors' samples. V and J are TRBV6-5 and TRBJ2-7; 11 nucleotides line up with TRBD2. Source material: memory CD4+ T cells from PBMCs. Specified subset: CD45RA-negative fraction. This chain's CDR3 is CASSTTSGIAAEQYF. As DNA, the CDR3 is TGTGCCAGCAGTACGACTAGCGGGATAGCCGCCGAGCAGTACTTC.